This T cell receptor (beta chain) emerged from a study of T cells after yellow fever vaccination. CDR1 and CDR2 (germline): MDHEN, SYDVKM. V was clipped by 5 bases and J by 0 bases, with 11 bases between them. The CDR3 contains 16 residues. TCRdb passed the 5' RACE reads through MiXCR, listing each CDR3 protein once. The repertoire holds hundreds of thousands of distinct CDR3 sequences, with roughly 4% as singletons. Ten or more counts support this clonotype. This material consisted of PBMCs, taken on the day of the yellow fever booster vaccination. This clonotype was obtained from a man in his late teens or twenties who received the YFV17D yellow fever vaccine. The rearrangement joins TRBV28 to TRBJ2-6; unclear D gene. The CDR3 region has the DNA TGTGCCAGCAGTACCCCCCACGGCTCTGGGGCCAACGTCCTGACTTTC. This sequence encodes CASSTPHGSGANVLTF.